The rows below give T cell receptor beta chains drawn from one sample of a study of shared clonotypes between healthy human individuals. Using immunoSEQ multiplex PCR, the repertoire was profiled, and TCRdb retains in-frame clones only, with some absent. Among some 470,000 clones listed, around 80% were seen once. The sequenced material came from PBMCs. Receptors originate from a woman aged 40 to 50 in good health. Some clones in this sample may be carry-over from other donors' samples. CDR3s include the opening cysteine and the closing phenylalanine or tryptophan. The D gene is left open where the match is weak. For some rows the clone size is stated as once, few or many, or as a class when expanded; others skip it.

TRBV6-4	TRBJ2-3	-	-	CARKGGHSTDTQYF	TGTGCCAGAAAGGGGGGGCATAGCACAGATACGCAGTATTTT
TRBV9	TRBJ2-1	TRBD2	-	CASSVAYGREWDEQFF	TGTGCCAGCAGCGTAGCTTACGGGAGGGAGTGGGATGAGCAGTTCTTC
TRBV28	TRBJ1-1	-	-	CASSLPNRAFNTEAFF	TGTGCCAGCAGTTTACCGAACAGGGCATTCAACACTGAAGCTTTCTTT
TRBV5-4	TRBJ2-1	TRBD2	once	CASSLPTSVRGEQFF	TGTGCCAGCAGCTTGCCGACTAGCGTTCGGGGTGAGCAGTTCTTC
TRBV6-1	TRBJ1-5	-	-	CASSAMWDQPQHF	TGTGCCAGCAGTGCCATGTGGGATCAGCCCCAGCATTTT
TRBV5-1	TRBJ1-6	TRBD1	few	CASSMGQGLSSLHF	TGCGCCAGCAGCATGGGACAGGGTCTTTCATCCCTCCACTTT
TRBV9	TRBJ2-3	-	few	CASSVGWTGDTQYF	TGTGCCAGCAGCGTAGGGTGGACGGGGGATACGCAGTATTTT
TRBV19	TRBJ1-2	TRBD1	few	CASGTVNYGYTF	TGTGCCAGTGGGACAGTCAACTATGGCTACACCTTC
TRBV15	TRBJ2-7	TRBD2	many	CATSRDRDWGAGPHRYEQYF	TGTGCCACCAGCAGAGACAGGGATTGGGGAGCGGGACCACATCGGTACGAGCAGTACTTC
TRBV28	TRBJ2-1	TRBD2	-	CASSFGTSGGRPQFF	TGTGCCAGCAGTTTCGGGACTAGCGGGGGAAGGCCGCAGTTCTTC
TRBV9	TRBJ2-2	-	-	CASSVDFKGFNTGELFF	TGTGCCAGCAGCGTAGATTTTAAAGGGTTCAACACCGGGGAGCTGTTTTTT
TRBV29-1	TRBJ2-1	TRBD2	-	CSAILAGGGREQFF	TGCAGCGCGATACTAGCGGGAGGCGGTCGTGAGCAGTTCTTC
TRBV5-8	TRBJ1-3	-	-	CASSLVENTIYF	TGTGCCAGCAGCTTGGTAGAGAACACCATATATTTT
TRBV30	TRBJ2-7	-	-	CAWSVQAGLEQYF	TGTGCCTGGAGTGTACAAGCAGGCCTTGAGCAGTACTTC
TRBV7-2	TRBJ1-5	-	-	CATALGGPSNQPQHF	TGTGCCACCGCGCTGGGGGGCCCCAGCAATCAGCCCCAGCATTTT
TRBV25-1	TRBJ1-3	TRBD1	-	CASRTGFGNTIYF	TGTGCCAGCAGGACAGGGTTTGGAAACACCATATATTTT
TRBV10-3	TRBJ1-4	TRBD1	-	CAISEVTGTGPEKLFF	TGTGCCATCAGTGAGGTGACCGGGACAGGGCCTGAAAAACTGTTTTTT
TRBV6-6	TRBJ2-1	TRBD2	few	CASSPHLAGGRNEQFF	TGTGCCAGCAGTCCCCATCTAGCGGGAGGGCGGAATGAGCAGTTCTTC
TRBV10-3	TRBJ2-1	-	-	CAITKGPLQEQFF	TGTGCCATCACTAAGGGACCCCTGCAGGAGCAGTTCTTC
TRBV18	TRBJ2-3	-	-	CASSPEGRRTDTQYF	TGTGCCAGCTCACCAGAGGGCCGACGCACAGATACGCAGTATTTT
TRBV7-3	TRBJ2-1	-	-	CASSSNGNYNEQFF	TGTGCCAGCAGCTCGAACGGGAATTACAATGAGCAGTTCTTC
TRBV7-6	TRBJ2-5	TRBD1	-	CASSDDRGRGETQYF	TGTGCCAGCAGCGACGACAGGGGGCGAGGAGAGACCCAGTACTTC
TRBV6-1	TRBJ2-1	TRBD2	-	CASSDSSGGVNEQFF	TGTGCCAGCAGTGATTCTTCGGGGGGAGTAAATGAGCAGTTCTTC
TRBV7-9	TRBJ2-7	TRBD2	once	CASSSLWVAGGHEQYF	TGTGCCAGCAGCTCCCTATGGGTGGCGGGAGGGCACGAGCAGTACTTC
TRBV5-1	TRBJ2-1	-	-	CASSPLVSSSYNEQFF	TGCGCCAGCAGCCCGCTTGTCTCGAGCTCCTACAATGAGCAGTTCTTC
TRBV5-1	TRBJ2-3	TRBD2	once	CASSAFPGLAATDTQYF	TGCGCCAGCAGCGCGTTTCCGGGACTAGCGGCCACAGATACGCAGTATTTT
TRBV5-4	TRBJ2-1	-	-	CASSWGDSRNEQFF	TGTGCCAGCAGCTGGGGGGACAGTCGCAATGAGCAGTTCTTC
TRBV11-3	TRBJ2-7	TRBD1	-	CASSLVTGTGKDEQYF	TGTGCCAGCAGCTTAGTTACCGGGACAGGGAAGGACGAGCAGTACTTC
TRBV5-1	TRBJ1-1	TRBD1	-	CASSPTGGGMNTEAFF	TGCGCCAGCAGCCCGACAGGGGGCGGGATGAACACTGAAGCTTTCTTT
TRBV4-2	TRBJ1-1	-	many	CASSQDLDEAFF	TGTGCCAGCAGCCAAGACCTCGATGAAGCTTTCTTT
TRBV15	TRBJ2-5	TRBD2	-	CATRKRGREVGETQYF	TGTGCCACCAGAAAGCGGGGCAGGGAGGTAGGAGAGACCCAGTACTTC
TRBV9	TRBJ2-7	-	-	CASSVGLAVSEQYF	TGTGCCAGCAGCGTTGGGCTAGCAGTTTCCGAGCAGTACTTC
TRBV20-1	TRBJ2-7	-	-	CSARVSGEQYF	TGCAGTGCTAGAGTGTCCGGAGAGCAGTACTTC
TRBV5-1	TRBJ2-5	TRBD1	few	CASSSEGQATETQYF	TGCGCCAGCAGCTCGGAGGGACAGGCGACGGAGACCCAGTACTTC
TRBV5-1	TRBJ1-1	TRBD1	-	CASSSLVGQSMNTEAFF	TGCGCCAGCAGCTCGTTGGTGGGACAGTCCATGAACACTGAAGCTTTCTTT
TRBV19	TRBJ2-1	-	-	CASRDSTYNEQFF	TGTGCCAGTCGGGACTCTACCTACAATGAGCAGTTCTTC
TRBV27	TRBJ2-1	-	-	CASRGVIRHNEQFF	TGTGCCAGCAGGGGGGTGATCCGACACAATGAGCAGTTCTTC
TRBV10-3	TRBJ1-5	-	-	CATRTLSNQPQHF	TGTGCCACCCGGACACTCAGCAATCAGCCCCAGCATTTT
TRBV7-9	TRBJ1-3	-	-	CASSLGTLFSGNTIYF	TGTGCCAGCAGCTTAGGGACCTTATTCTCTGGAAACACCATATATTTT
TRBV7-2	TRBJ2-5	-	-	CASSNAGSQETQYF	TGTGCCAGCAGCAACGCCGGGTCACAAGAGACCCAGTACTTC
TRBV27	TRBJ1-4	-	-	CASSLLGTENEKLFF	TGTGCCAGCAGTCTACTTGGGACGGAGAATGAAAAACTGTTTTTT
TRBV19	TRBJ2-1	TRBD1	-	CASSDRGDEQFF	TGTGCCAGTAGTGACAGGGGGGATGAGCAGTTCTTC
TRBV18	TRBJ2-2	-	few	CASSPSAGELFF	TGTGCCAGCTCACCATCGGCCGGGGAGCTGTTTTTT
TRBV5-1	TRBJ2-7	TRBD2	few	CASSLRLAAREQYF	TGCGCCAGCAGCTTGCGGCTAGCGGCTCGCGAGCAGTACTTC
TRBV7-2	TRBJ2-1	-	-	CASSLAGNNEQFF	TGTGCCAGCAGCTTAGCGGGGAACAATGAGCAGTTCTTC
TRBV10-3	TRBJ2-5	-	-	CAISESQGKQETQYF	TGTGCCATCAGTGAGTCTCAGGGTAAACAAGAGACCCAGTACTTC
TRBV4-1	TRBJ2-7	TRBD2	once	CASSQIKGLAGDEQYF	TGCGCCAGCAGCCAAATAAAGGGACTAGCGGGAGATGAGCAGTACTTC
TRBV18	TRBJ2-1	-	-	CASSTETGEQFF	TGTGCCAGCTCGACCGAGACAGGCGAGCAGTTCTTC
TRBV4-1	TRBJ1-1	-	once	CASSQEILLNTEAFF	TGCGCCAGCAGCCAAGAGATCCTTTTAAACACTGAAGCTTTCTTT
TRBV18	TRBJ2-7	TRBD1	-	CASSPRDRAYEQYF	TGTGCCAGCTCACCCCGGGACAGGGCCTACGAGCAGTACTTC
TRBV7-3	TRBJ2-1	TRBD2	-	CASSLSPRSAGAGNEQFF	TGTGCCAGCAGCTTAAGCCCACGATCGGCGGGAGCGGGCAATGAGCAGTTCTTC
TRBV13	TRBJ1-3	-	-	CASSLGRRPSGNTIYF	TGTGCCAGCAGCTTAGGGAGGCGTCCCTCTGGAAACACCATATATTTT
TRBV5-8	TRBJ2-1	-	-	CASNRESGYNEQFF	TGTGCCAGCAATCGGGAGTCGGGATACAATGAGCAGTTCTTC
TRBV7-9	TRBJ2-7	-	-	CASSLQGYEQYF	TGTGCCAGCAGCCTCCAGGGCTACGAGCAGTACTTC
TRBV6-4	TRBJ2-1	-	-	CASSDSFGANEQFF	TGTGCCAGCAGTGACTCGTTTGGTGCGAATGAGCAGTTCTTC
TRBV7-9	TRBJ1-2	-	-	CASTPRGTYGYTF	TGTGCCAGCACCCCCCGGGGGACCTATGGCTACACCTTC
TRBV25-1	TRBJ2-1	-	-	CASSEYGNNEQFF	TGTGCCAGCAGTGAATATGGCAACAATGAGCAGTTCTTC
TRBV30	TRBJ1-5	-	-	CAWSPDWQYSNQPQHF	TGTGCCTGGAGTCCAGACTGGCAATATAGCAATCAGCCCCAGCATTTT
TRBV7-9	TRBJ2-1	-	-	CASSPGETSLFF	TGTGCCAGCAGCCCAGGGGAAACTAGCTTATTCTTC
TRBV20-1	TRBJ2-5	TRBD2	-	CSALVGQREHF	TGCAGTGCACTAGTGGGGCAGCGGGAACACTTC